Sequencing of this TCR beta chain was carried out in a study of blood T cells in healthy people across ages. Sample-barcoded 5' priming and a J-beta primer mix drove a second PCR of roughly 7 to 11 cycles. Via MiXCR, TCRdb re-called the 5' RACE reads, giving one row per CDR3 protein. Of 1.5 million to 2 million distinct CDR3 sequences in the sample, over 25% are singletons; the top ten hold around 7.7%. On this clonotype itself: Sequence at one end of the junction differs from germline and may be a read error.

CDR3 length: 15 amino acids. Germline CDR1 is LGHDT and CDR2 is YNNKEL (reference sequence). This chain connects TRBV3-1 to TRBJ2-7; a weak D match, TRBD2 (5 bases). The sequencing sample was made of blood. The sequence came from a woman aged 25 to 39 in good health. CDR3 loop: CACSSLGGLPYEQYF. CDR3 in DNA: TGTGCCTGCAGCTCACTAGGTGGTTTGCCCTACGAGCAGTACTTC.